The 6 T cell receptor beta chains in this list originate from one sample, sequenced in a study of blood T cell repertoires in COVID-19. This table comes from immunoSEQ multiplex PCR, and its TCRdb copy is limited to in-frame clones, with some not included. The sample shows some 140,000 clones, almost 80% of them seen only once. Input material: peripheral blood. The receptor set was obtained from a man between 60 and 75 years old who had recovered from COVID-19.

CDR3 DNA sequence: TGTGCCAGTAGTATTGGGGACAGGGGATTCAATCAGCCCCAGCATTTT. Translated, it gives CASSIGDRGFNQPQHF. The genes are TRBV19 and TRBJ1-5; TRBD1 matches at 10 bases. V was pared by 3 bases and J by 3 bases, with 5 bases of the junction left unmatched. Germline CDR1 LNHDA, CDR2 SQIVND (reference sequence). The CDR3 covers 16 residues.

The CDR3 nucleotides are TGTGCCAGCAGCGTAGAGGGACTAGCGGGAGATACGCAGTATTTT. Translation: CASSVEGLAGDTQYF. This rearrangement joins TRBV9 to TRBJ2-3, with 12 bases fitting TRBD2. The CDR3 consists of 15 residues. Germline lookup yields CDR1 SGDLS and CDR2 YYNGEE. The junction had 1 base not matched to a gene; V was cut back by 0 bases and J by 5 bases.

The rearrangement joins TRBV4-3 to TRBJ2-7; D uncertain. This CDR3 is 15 amino acids long. The germline V gene encodes CDR1 LGHNA and CDR2 YSLEER. V was shortened by 4 bases and J by 1 base, with 14 bases between the two germline ends. The CDR3 region has the DNA TGCGCCAGCAGCCCCGATCCCTCGGGTTCCTACGAGCAGTACTTC. Protein: CASSPDPSGSYEQYF.

There are many counts of this clone. The CDR3 sequence is CAWGRVKSPLHF. The CDR3 DNA is TGTGCCTGGGGCAGGGTTAAATCACCCCTCCACTTT. The chain has TRBV30 and TRBJ1-6; maybe TRBD1 (5 bases). In germline, CDR1 is GTSNPN, CDR2 SVGIG (reference sequence). This CDR3 has 12 residues. Trimming took 5 bases from V and 10 from J, leaving 12 bases between them.

This rearrangement joins TRBV4-1 to TRBJ1-2; D is perhaps TRBD1 (6 bases). V gave up 1 base and J gave up 5 bases, with 14 bases separating them. Germline-derived CDR1 and CDR2 are MGHRA and YSYEKL. The CDR3 runs 15 residues. CDR3 coding DNA: TGCGCCAGCAGCCAAGTTCCCAGGGGAGAATATGGCTACACCTTC. Amino acid sequence: CASSQVPRGEYGYTF.

This chain uses TRBV9 with TRBJ1-1, with D tentatively TRBD1 (6 bases). The V end was cut by 4 bases, the J end by 4 bases, with 14 bases between. CDR1 is SGDLS and CDR2 is YYNGEE in the germline V gene. There are 14 residues in the CDR3. This chain's CDR3 is CASSFRQDSTEAFF. CDR3 sequence (DNA): TGTGCCAGCAGCTTCCGACAGGATTCCACTGAAGCTTTCTTT.